These T cell receptor beta chains were read from a single sample in a study of shared clonotypes between healthy human individuals. The repertoire was sequenced with immunoSEQ multiplex PCR; TCRdb's copy has only in-frame clones and lacks some. The data show 300,000 to 350,000 clones, roughly 70% seen once. What was sequenced was memory CD4+ T cells sorted from blood. The source is a man aged 30-40 years in good health. The CDR3 runs from the conserved cysteine through the conserved F or W. D genes are given only for firm matches. Expanded clones are given a class, and other clones once, few, many or no size at all.

J gene: TRBJ1-2
D gene: -
V gene: TRBV2
clone size: few
CDR3 protein: CASRDSLQGGRRSDYGYTF
CDR3 DNA: TGTGCCAGCAGGGACTCCTTACAGGGAGGCCGTCGATCCGACTATGGCTACACCTTC

J gene: TRBJ2-7
D gene: -
V gene: TRBV7-2
clone size: -
CDR3 protein: CASSPLISSSYEQYF
CDR3 DNA: TGTGCCAGCAGCCCCTTGATTTCGAGCTCCTACGAGCAGTACTTC

J gene: TRBJ2-5
D gene: TRBD1
V gene: TRBV28
clone size: few
CDR3 protein: CASSLGLGTGMWETQYF
CDR3 DNA: TGTGCCAGCAGTTTGGGCCTCGGGACAGGGATGTGGGAGACCCAGTACTTC

J gene: TRBJ2-3
D gene: TRBD1
V gene: TRBV29-1
clone size: few
CDR3 protein: CSAGGRSTDTQYF
CDR3 DNA: TGCAGCGCAGGGGGCCGGAGCACAGATACGCAGTATTTT

J gene: TRBJ2-1
D gene: -
V gene: TRBV4-1
clone size: -
CDR3 protein: CASSRAAFINEQFF
CDR3 DNA: TGCGCCAGCAGCCGGGCAGCGTTTATCAATGAGCAGTTCTTC

J gene: TRBJ2-1
D gene: TRBD2
V gene: TRBV10-3
clone size: -
CDR3 protein: CAISTGTSWNNEQFF
CDR3 DNA: TGTGCCATCAGTACTGGGACTAGCTGGAACAATGAGCAGTTCTTC

J gene: TRBJ1-2
D gene: -
V gene: TRBV6-1
clone size: many
CDR3 protein: CASSEASRLFYGYTF
CDR3 DNA: TGTGCCAGCAGTGAAGCGAGCAGACTCTTCTATGGCTACACCTTC

J gene: TRBJ2-1
D gene: -
V gene: TRBV7-8
clone size: few
CDR3 protein: CASSGRQVTYNEQFF
CDR3 DNA: TGTGCCAGCAGCGGACGACAGGTTACTTACAATGAGCAGTTCTTC

J gene: TRBJ2-1
D gene: -
V gene: TRBV4-1
clone size: few
CDR3 protein: CASSQDRSPGTSYNEQFF
CDR3 DNA: TGCGCCAGCAGCCAAGATCGATCCCCAGGTACCTCCTACAATGAGCAGTTCTTC

J gene: TRBJ2-6
D gene: -
V gene: TRBV19
clone size: -
CDR3 protein: CASSINSGANVLTF
CDR3 DNA: TGTGCCAGTAGTATAAACTCTGGGGCCAACGTCCTGACTTTC

J gene: TRBJ2-7
D gene: TRBD2
V gene: TRBV5-1
clone size: -
CDR3 protein: CASSLTSGSSEQYF
CDR3 DNA: TGCGCCAGCAGCTTAACTAGCGGGAGCTCCGAGCAGTACTTC

J gene: TRBJ1-5
D gene: -
V gene: TRBV7-6
clone size: -
CDR3 protein: CASSLAVGMGQPQHF
CDR3 DNA: TGTGCCAGCAGCTTAGCGGTGGGGATGGGGCAGCCCCAGCATTTT

J gene: TRBJ1-4
D gene: TRBD1
V gene: TRBV2
clone size: -
CDR3 protein: CASSTNRGISEKLFF
CDR3 DNA: TGTGCCAGCAGCACAAACAGGGGGATTAGTGAAAAACTGTTTTTT

J gene: TRBJ2-7
D gene: -
V gene: TRBV19
clone size: -
CDR3 protein: CASSMFNRVYEQYF
CDR3 DNA: TGTGCCAGTAGTATGTTTAACAGGGTCTACGAGCAGTACTTC

J gene: TRBJ2-1
D gene: -
V gene: TRBV6-5
clone size: -
CDR3 protein: CASSYSKTEYNEQFF
CDR3 DNA: TGTGCCAGCAGTTACTCGAAGACAGAGTACAATGAGCAGTTCTTC

J gene: TRBJ2-1
D gene: TRBD2
V gene: TRBV5-1
clone size: -
CDR3 protein: CASSVGGNEQFF
CDR3 DNA: TGCGCCAGCAGCGTGGGAGGGAATGAGCAGTTCTTC

J gene: TRBJ1-5
D gene: TRBD1
V gene: TRBV6-5
clone size: -
CDR3 protein: CASQRQGGQPQHF
CDR3 DNA: TGTGCCAGCCAGAGACAGGGGGGTCAGCCCCAGCATTTT

J gene: TRBJ2-3
D gene: TRBD2
V gene: TRBV5-6
clone size: -
CDR3 protein: CASSPRLAGVPDTQYF
CDR3 DNA: TGTGCCAGCAGCCCTCGACTAGCGGGAGTTCCAGATACGCAGTATTTT

J gene: TRBJ2-7
D gene: -
V gene: TRBV2
clone size: -
CDR3 protein: CASSSGTSGYEQYF
CDR3 DNA: TGTGCCAGCAGTTCCGGGACTTCTGGCTACGAGCAGTACTTC

J gene: TRBJ2-1
D gene: -
V gene: TRBV25-1
clone size: -
CDR3 protein: CASSDSRGRYNEQFF
CDR3 DNA: TGTGCCAGCAGTGATTCCAGGGGCCGCTACAATGAGCAGTTCTTC

J gene: TRBJ2-1
D gene: TRBD2
V gene: TRBV7-6
clone size: -
CDR3 protein: CASSLGLAGGRGYNEQFF
CDR3 DNA: TGTGCCAGCAGCTTAGGTCTAGCGGGAGGAAGGGGCTACAATGAGCAGTTCTTC

J gene: TRBJ1-2
D gene: -
V gene: TRBV7-6
clone size: once
CDR3 protein: CASSPGSGQAHGYTF
CDR3 DNA: TGTGCCAGCAGCCCTGGGTCAGGTCAGGCCCATGGCTACACCTTC

J gene: TRBJ2-7
D gene: -
V gene: TRBV5-1
clone size: -
CDR3 protein: CASSRGGPSGGNYEQYF
CDR3 DNA: TGCGCCAGCAGCCGTGGGGGCCCGAGCGGTGGGAACTACGAGCAGTACTTC

J gene: TRBJ1-2
D gene: TRBD1
V gene: TRBV7-9
clone size: -
CDR3 protein: CASSLGQGYGYTF
CDR3 DNA: TGTGCCAGCAGCCTCGGACAGGGCTATGGCTACACCTTC

J gene: TRBJ2-7
D gene: -
V gene: TRBV28
clone size: -
CDR3 protein: CASMSTYYEQYF
CDR3 DNA: TGTGCCAGCATGTCGACTTACTACGAGCAGTACTTC

J gene: TRBJ2-5
D gene: TRBD1
V gene: TRBV7-2
clone size: -
CDR3 protein: CASSFDRARETQYF
CDR3 DNA: TGTGCCAGCAGCTTTGACAGGGCCCGGGAGACCCAGTACTTC

J gene: TRBJ2-7
D gene: -
V gene: TRBV5-1
clone size: -
CDR3 protein: CASSLYGVNSYEQYF
CDR3 DNA: TGCGCCAGCAGCTTGTATGGCGTCAACTCCTACGAGCAGTACTTC

J gene: TRBJ2-3
D gene: -
V gene: TRBV10-1
clone size: -
CDR3 protein: CASSELTADTQYF
CDR3 DNA: TGCGCCAGCAGTGAACTCACAGCAGATACGCAGTATTTT

J gene: TRBJ2-1
D gene: TRBD2
V gene: TRBV5-1
clone size: -
CDR3 protein: CASSLTSGRVGFYNEQFF
CDR3 DNA: TGCGCCAGCAGTTTGACTAGCGGGAGAGTCGGGTTCTACAATGAGCAGTTCTTC

J gene: TRBJ1-5
D gene: -
V gene: TRBV7-9
clone size: -
CDR3 protein: CASSLDIQPQHF
CDR3 DNA: TGTGCCAGCAGCTTAGACATTCAGCCCCAGCATTTT

J gene: TRBJ1-2
D gene: -
V gene: TRBV2
clone size: -
CDR3 protein: CASSVLGGYTF
CDR3 DNA: TGTGCCAGCAGTGTCTTGGGAGGCTACACCTTC

J gene: TRBJ1-1
D gene: -
V gene: TRBV7-9
clone size: -
CDR3 protein: CASSLAVGTHTEAFF
CDR3 DNA: TGTGCCAGCAGCTTAGCCGTGGGGACGCACACTGAAGCTTTCTTT

J gene: TRBJ2-5
D gene: -
V gene: TRBV7-9
clone size: -
CDR3 protein: CASSFWDSGMYQETQYF
CDR3 DNA: TGTGCCAGCAGCTTTTGGGACAGCGGGATGTACCAAGAGACCCAGTACTTC

J gene: TRBJ1-1
D gene: -
V gene: TRBV6-1
clone size: -
CDR3 protein: CASSEESEAFF
CDR3 DNA: TGTGCCAGCAGTGAAGAGTCTGAAGCTTTCTTT

J gene: TRBJ1-2
D gene: TRBD1
V gene: TRBV28
clone size: -
CDR3 protein: CASQDRLDYGYTF
CDR3 DNA: TGTGCCAGCCAGGACAGGCTTGACTATGGCTACACCTTC

J gene: TRBJ2-1
D gene: -
V gene: TRBV6-1
clone size: many
CDR3 protein: CALESYNEQFF
CDR3 DNA: TGTGCCCTCGAAAGCTACAATGAGCAGTTCTTC

J gene: TRBJ2-7
D gene: -
V gene: TRBV7-2
clone size: many
CDR3 protein: CASSSPSMGRYEQYF
CDR3 DNA: TGTGCCAGCAGCTCCCCTTCTATGGGGCGCTACGAGCAGTACTTC

J gene: TRBJ1-2
D gene: -
V gene: TRBV10-3
clone size: -
CDR3 protein: CAISDGGQRNYGYTF
CDR3 DNA: TGTGCCATCAGTGACGGCGGACAGCGAAACTATGGCTACACCTTC

J gene: TRBJ1-1
D gene: -
V gene: TRBV10-1
clone size: -
CDR3 protein: CASSESHHTEAFF
CDR3 DNA: TGCGCCAGCAGTGAGTCTCACCACACTGAAGCTTTCTTT

J gene: TRBJ2-7
D gene: -
V gene: TRBV5-5
clone size: few
CDR3 protein: CASSSMVARAYEQYF
CDR3 DNA: TGTGCCAGCAGCTCCATGGTGGCCAGGGCCTACGAGCAGTACTTC

J gene: TRBJ2-1
D gene: TRBD2
V gene: TRBV7-2
clone size: -
CDR3 protein: CASSLVRVSGNNEQFF
CDR3 DNA: TGTGCCAGCAGCTTAGTCAGGGTTAGCGGGAACAATGAGCAGTTCTTC

J gene: TRBJ2-7
D gene: -
V gene: TRBV10-1
clone size: -
CDR3 protein: CASSERVPTYGLEQYF
CDR3 DNA: TGCGCCAGCAGTGAGCGCGTGCCCACCTACGGGCTCGAGCAGTACTTC

J gene: TRBJ2-3
D gene: -
V gene: TRBV6-6
clone size: -
CDR3 protein: CASRPGTSTDTQYF
CDR3 DNA: TGTGCCAGCAGGCCCGGGACTAGCACAGATACGCAGTATTTT

J gene: TRBJ2-1
D gene: -
V gene: TRBV11-2
clone size: -
CDR3 protein: CASSLDLKIPEQFF
CDR3 DNA: TGTGCCAGCAGCTTAGATCTTAAGATTCCTGAGCAGTTCTTC

J gene: TRBJ2-3
D gene: TRBD2
V gene: TRBV4-3
clone size: -
CDR3 protein: CASSLYYDPGLAVSSTDTQYF
CDR3 DNA: TGCGCCAGCAGCCTATACTACGACCCGGGACTAGCGGTTTCTAGCACAGATACGCAGTATTTT

J gene: TRBJ1-5
D gene: -
V gene: TRBV15
clone size: -
CDR3 protein: CATSRDRPTWRENPLSNQPQHF
CDR3 DNA: TGTGCCACCAGCAGAGATCGGCCGACCTGGAGGGAAAATCCCCTTAGCAATCAGCCCCAGCATTTT

J gene: TRBJ2-7
D gene: TRBD2
V gene: TRBV7-2
clone size: -
CDR3 protein: CASSTYGTSGRGAYEQYF
CDR3 DNA: TGTGCCAGCAGCACCTACGGGACTAGCGGGAGGGGTGCCTACGAGCAGTACTTC

J gene: TRBJ1-1
D gene: -
V gene: TRBV27
clone size: -
CDR3 protein: CASSLILGNTEAFF
CDR3 DNA: TGTGCCAGCAGTTTAATTTTGGGAAACACTGAAGCTTTCTTT

J gene: TRBJ2-1
D gene: TRBD1
V gene: TRBV7-2
clone size: -
CDR3 protein: CASSLQGVGNEQFF
CDR3 DNA: TGTGCCAGCAGCTTACAGGGGGTCGGCAATGAGCAGTTCTTC

J gene: TRBJ1-3
D gene: -
V gene: TRBV19
clone size: -
CDR3 protein: CASRPTGKSLGNTIYF
CDR3 DNA: TGTGCCAGTAGACCAACAGGGAAATCTCTTGGAAACACCATATATTTT

J gene: TRBJ1-2
D gene: -
V gene: TRBV9
clone size: -
CDR3 protein: CASSPGVGVHGYTF
CDR3 DNA: TGTGCCAGCAGCCCGGGGGTTGGGGTACATGGCTACACCTTC

J gene: TRBJ2-5
D gene: -
V gene: TRBV5-1
clone size: -
CDR3 protein: CASNLFMGVVETQYF
CDR3 DNA: TGCGCCAGCAACCTCTTTATGGGAGTGGTGGAGACCCAGTACTTC

J gene: TRBJ2-3
D gene: -
V gene: TRBV6-1
clone size: -
CDR3 protein: CASSEGPDTQYF
CDR3 DNA: TGTGCCAGCAGTGAAGGGCCAGATACGCAGTATTTT

J gene: TRBJ1-6
D gene: -
V gene: TRBV5-1
clone size: -
CDR3 protein: CASSQDGVYSNSPLHF
CDR3 DNA: TGCGCCAGCAGCCAGGACGGCGTTTATAGTAATTCACCCCTCCACTTT

J gene: TRBJ2-3
D gene: -
V gene: TRBV7-3
clone size: few
CDR3 protein: CASSLREGDTQYF
CDR3 DNA: TGTGCCAGCAGCTTAAGAGAGGGGGATACGCAGTATTTT